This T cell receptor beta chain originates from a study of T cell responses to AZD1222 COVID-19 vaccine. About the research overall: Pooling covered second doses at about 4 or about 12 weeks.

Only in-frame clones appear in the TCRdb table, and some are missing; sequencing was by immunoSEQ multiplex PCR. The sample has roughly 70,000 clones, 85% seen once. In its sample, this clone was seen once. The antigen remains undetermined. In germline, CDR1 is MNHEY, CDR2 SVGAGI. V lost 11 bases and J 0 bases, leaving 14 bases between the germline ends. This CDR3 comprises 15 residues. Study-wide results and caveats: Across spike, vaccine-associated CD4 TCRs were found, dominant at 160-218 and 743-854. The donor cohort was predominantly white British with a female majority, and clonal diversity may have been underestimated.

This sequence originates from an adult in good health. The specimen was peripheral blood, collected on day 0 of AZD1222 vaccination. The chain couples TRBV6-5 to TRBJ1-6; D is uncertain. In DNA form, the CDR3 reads TGTGCCTCGACCGTTTTGAGCTCCTATAATTCACCCCTCCACTTT. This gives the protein CASTVLSSYNSPLHF.